Presented here are 8 T cell receptor beta chains from one specimen sequenced in a study of blood T cell repertoires in COVID-19. Generated by immunoSEQ multiplex PCR, the TCRdb table keeps only in-frame clones and is missing some. The sample includes 150,000 to 200,000 clones, 80% to 90% seen only once; the top ten take 6.5% to 9.5%. The sample consisted of PBMCs or T cells enriched from blood (not recorded which). The source is a woman younger than 30 who had recovered from COVID-19.

The chain couples TRBV28 to TRBJ2-3, with 7 bases matching TRBD2. The CDR3 spans 20 residues. V shed 3 bases and J 3 bases; nucleotides not matched to a gene: 21. Looked up from germline, CDR1 is MDHEN and CDR2 is SYDVKM. The CDR3 nucleotides read TGTGCCAGCAGTTTCGTGTCTGCCAGGGTTGTGTCTAGCGGAACAGATACGCAGTATTTT. Amino acid sequence: CASSFVSARVVSSGTDTQYF. Drawing the rest from reference TRBV28 and TRBJ2-3, the complete variable domain is DVKVTQSSRYLVKRTGEKVFLECVQDMDHENMFWYRQDPGLGLRLIYFSYDVKMKEKGDIPEGYSVSREKKERFSLILESASTNQTSMYLCASSFVSARVVSSGTDTQYFGPGTRLTVL.

CDR3 DNA: TGTGCCAGCAGCCCCGGTTGGGAGGAAAAACTGTTTTTT. Its protein product is CASSPGWEEKLFF. This chain connects TRBV7-9 to TRBJ1-4, with no clear D. Per the germline V gene, CDR1 is SEHNR and CDR2 is FQNEAQ (reference sequence). The CDR3 has 13 residues. V lost 5 bases and J 8 bases, leaving 12 bases between the germline ends.

The V and J genes are TRBV24-1 and TRBJ2-3, with a tentative D call TRBD2 (5 bases). Germline CDR1 reads KGHDR; CDR2 reads SFDVKD. The CDR3 runs 13 residues. Trimming removed 7 bases from V and 0 bases from J, with 7 bases in between. DNA for the CDR3: TGTGCCACCAGAAGGACTAGCACAGATACGCAGTATTTT. The encoded protein is CATRRTSTDTQYF.

The V call is TRBV7-9, the J call TRBJ1-4; the D is unclear. From germline, CDR1 is SEHNR and CDR2 FQNEAQ (reference sequence). CDR3 length equals 15 residues. V gave up 0 bases and J gave up 5 bases, with 10 bases separating them. The CDR3 protein is CASSLAEGRNEKLFF. Here the CDR3 DNA reads TGTGCCAGCAGCTTAGCGGAAGGGAGGAATGAAAAACTGTTTTTT. The full variable domain, in which reference TRBV7-9 and TRBJ1-4 provide the parts outside the CDR3, is DTGVSQNPRHKITKRGQNVTFRCDPISEHNRLYWYRQTLGQGPEFLTYFQNEAQLEKSRLLSDRFSAERPKGSFSTLEIQRTEQGDSAMYLCASSLAEGRNEKLFFGSGTQLSVL.

Written as DNA, the CDR3 is TGCGCCAGCAGCAGGACAGGGGGCGTCAACTATGGCTACACCTTC. The encoded protein is CASSRTGGVNYGYTF. The rearrangement links TRBV5-1 to TRBJ1-2; 11 nucleotides agree with TRBD1. The V gene end was trimmed by 4 bases and the J gene end by 2 bases; junction bases not matched to a gene: 4. Germline CDR1 and CDR2: SGHRS and YFSETQ. The length of the CDR3 is 15 residues.

The chain has TRBV10-2 and TRBJ1-6, with 10 positions matching TRBD1. CDR1 and CDR2 from the germline V gene are WSHSY and SAAADI. The CDR3 is 15 amino acids. V shed 6 bases and J 9 bases; nucleotides not matched to a gene: 8. The CDR3 sequence is CASSPTGTGVSPLHF. The CDR3 DNA reads TGCGCCAGCAGCCCGACCGGGACAGGGGTTTCACCCCTCCACTTT.

The chain uses TRBV2 and TRBJ2-1; D remains ambiguous. CDR1 SNHLY and CDR2 FYNNEI come from the germline V gene. V was shortened by 7 bases and J by 5 bases, with 12 bases between the two germline ends. This CDR3 has 13 residues. CDR3 in amino acids: CASILEFHNEQFF. The CDR3 DNA reads as TGTGCCAGCATTTTAGAGTTTCACAATGAGCAGTTCTTC.

This clone was seen a single time. The V call is TRBV7-2, the J call TRBJ1-5; 12 bases line up with TRBD1. Germline V CDR1 and CDR2: SGHTA, FQGNSA. The CDR3 contains 19 residues. After removal of 4 bases from V and 2 bases from J, the junction contained 12 bases not matched to a gene. CDR3 nucleotide sequence: TGTGCCAGCAGCTCACGCCGGGACAGGGGGCTCTACGGCAATCAGCCCCAGCATTTT. Translated, it gives CASSSRRDRGLYGNQPQHF.